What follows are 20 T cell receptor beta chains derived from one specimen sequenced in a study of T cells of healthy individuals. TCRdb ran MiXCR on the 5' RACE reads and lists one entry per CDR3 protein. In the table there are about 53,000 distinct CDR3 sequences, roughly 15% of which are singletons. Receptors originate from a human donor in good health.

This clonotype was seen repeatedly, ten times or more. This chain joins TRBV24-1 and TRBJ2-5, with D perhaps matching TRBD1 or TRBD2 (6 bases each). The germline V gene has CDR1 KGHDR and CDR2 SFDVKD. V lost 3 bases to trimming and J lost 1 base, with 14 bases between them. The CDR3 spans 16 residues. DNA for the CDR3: TGTGCCACCAGTGATACGGGGGCAACTCTCCAAGAGACCCAGTACTTC. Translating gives CATSDTGATLQETQYF.

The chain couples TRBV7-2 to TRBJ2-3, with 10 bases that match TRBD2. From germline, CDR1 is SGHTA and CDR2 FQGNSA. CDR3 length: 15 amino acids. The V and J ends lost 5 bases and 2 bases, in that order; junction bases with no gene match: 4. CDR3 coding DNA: TGTGCCAGCAGCCCTAGCGGGAGTCCCACAGATACGCAGTATTTT. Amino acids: CASSPSGSPTDTQYF.

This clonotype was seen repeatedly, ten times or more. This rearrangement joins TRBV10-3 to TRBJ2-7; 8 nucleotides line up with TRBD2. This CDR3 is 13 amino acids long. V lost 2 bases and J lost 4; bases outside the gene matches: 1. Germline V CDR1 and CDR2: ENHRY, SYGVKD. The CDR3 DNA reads TGTGCCATCAGTGAGGAGCGGGAGTACGAGCAGTACTTC. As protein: CAISEEREYEQYF.

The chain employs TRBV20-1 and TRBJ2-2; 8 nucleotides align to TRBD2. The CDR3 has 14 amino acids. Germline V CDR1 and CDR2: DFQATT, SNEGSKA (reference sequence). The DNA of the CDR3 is TGCAATGTTAGCCTGTCGGGAGGGGCCGGGGAGCTGTTTTTT. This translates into CNVSLSGGAGELFF.

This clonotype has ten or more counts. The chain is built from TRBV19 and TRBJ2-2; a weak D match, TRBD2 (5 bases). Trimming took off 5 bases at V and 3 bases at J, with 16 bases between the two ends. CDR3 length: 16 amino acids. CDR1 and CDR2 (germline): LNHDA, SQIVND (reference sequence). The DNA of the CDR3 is TGTGCCAGTAGTCCCCGCGGAGGCCCGCACACCGGGGAGCTGTTTTTT. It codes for CASSPRGGPHTGELFF. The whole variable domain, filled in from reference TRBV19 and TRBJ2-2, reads DGGITQSPKYLFRKEGQNVTLSCEQNLNHDAMYWYRQDPGQGLRLIYYSQIVNDFQKGDIAEGYSVSREKKESFPLTVTSAQKNPTAFYLCASSPRGGPHTGELFFGEGSRLTVL.

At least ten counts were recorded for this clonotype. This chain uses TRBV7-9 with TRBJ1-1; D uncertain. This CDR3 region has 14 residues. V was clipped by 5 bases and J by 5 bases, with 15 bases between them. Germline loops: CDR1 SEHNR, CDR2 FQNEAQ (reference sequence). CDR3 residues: CASSLGSFGTEAFF. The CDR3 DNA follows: TGTGCCAGCAGCCTAGGGAGCTTCGGGACTGAAGCTTTCTTT.

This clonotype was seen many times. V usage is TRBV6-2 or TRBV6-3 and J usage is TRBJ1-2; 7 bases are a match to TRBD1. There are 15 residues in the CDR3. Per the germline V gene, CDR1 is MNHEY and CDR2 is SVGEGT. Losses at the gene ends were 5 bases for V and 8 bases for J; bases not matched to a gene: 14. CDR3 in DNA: TGTGCCAGCAGTCGGAAATCGACAGGGTGGAACGGCTACACCTTC. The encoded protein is CASSRKSTGWNGYTF.

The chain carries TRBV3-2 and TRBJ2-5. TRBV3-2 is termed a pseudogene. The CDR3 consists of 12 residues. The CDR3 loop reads CASSQDGETQYF. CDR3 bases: TGTGCCAGCAGCCAAGATGGGGAGACCCAGTACTTC.

CDR3 in amino acids: CASSGGLAGYNEQFF. CDR3 bases: TGTGCCAGCAGCGGTGGGCTAGCGGGCTACAATGAGCAGTTCTTC. The chain uses TRBV6-5 and TRBJ2-1; 8 nucleotides align to TRBD2. The CDR3 runs to 15 residues. The V segment lost 6 bases and the J segment 3 bases; nucleotides outside the gene matches: 7. Germline loops: CDR1 MNHEY, CDR2 SVGAGI.

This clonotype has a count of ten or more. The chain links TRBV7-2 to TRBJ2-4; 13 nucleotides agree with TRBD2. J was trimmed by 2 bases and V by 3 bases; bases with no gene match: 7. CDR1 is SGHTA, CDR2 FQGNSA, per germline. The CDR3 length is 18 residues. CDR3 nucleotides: TGTGCCAGCAGCTTCGGACTAGCGGGAGTACGGACCAAAAACATTCAGTACTTC. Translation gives CASSFGLAGVRTKNIQYF.

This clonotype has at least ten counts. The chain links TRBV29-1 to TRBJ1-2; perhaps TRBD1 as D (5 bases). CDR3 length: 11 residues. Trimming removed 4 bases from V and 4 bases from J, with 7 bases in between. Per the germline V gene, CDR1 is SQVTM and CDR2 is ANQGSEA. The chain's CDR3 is CSVGGVYGYTF. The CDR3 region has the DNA TGCAGCGTTGGAGGGGTCTATGGCTACACCTTC.

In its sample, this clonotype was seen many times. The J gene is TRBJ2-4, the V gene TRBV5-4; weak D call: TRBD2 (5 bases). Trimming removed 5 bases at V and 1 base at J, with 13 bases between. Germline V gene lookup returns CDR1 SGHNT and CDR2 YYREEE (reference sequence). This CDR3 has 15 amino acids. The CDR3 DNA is TGTGCCAGCAGTCCGGCTGGCGGGGCCAAAAACATTCAGTACTTC. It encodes CASSPAGGAKNIQYF.

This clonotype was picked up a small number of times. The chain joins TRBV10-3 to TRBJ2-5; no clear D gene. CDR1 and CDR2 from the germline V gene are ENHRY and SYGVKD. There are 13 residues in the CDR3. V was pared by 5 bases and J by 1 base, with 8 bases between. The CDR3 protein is CAISSQPQETQYF. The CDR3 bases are TGTGCCATCAGTTCACAGCCCCAAGAGACCCAGTACTTC.

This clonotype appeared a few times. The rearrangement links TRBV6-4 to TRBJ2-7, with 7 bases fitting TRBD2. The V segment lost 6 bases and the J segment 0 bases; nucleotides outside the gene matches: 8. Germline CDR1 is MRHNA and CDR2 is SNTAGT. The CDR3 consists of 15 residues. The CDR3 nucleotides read TGTGCCAGCAGAGTGAGCGGGGACCCCTCCTACGAGCAGTACTTC. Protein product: CASRVSGDPSYEQYF.

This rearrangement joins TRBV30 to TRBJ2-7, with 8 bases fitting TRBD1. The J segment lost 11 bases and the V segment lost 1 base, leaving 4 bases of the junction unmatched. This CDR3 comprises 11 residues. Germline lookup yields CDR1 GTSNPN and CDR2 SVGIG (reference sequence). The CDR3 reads CAWSASGGKYF. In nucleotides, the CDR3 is TGTGCCTGGAGTGCCTCAGGGGGCAAGTACTTC.

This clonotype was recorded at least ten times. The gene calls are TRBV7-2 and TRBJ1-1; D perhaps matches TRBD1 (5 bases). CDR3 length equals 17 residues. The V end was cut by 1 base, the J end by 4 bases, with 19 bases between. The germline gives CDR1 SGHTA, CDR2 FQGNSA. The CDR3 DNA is TGTGCCAGCAGCTTAGTGGGGGTCGACGGATCGAGCACTGAAGCTTTCTTT. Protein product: CASSLVGVDGSSTEAFF.

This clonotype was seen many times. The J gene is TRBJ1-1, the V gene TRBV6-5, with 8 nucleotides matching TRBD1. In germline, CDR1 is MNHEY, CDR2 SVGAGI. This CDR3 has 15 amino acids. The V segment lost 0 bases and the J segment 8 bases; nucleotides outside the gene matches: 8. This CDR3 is CASSYSGQGATEAFF. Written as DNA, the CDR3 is TGTGCCAGCAGTTACTCGGGGCAGGGGGCGACCGAAGCTTTCTTT.

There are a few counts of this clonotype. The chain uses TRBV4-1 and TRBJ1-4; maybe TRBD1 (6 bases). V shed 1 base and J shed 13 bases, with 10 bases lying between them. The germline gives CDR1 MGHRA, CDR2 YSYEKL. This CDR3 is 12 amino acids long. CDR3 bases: TGCGCCAGCAGCCAAGTAGGGGGTATACTGTTTTTT. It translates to CASSQVGGILFF.

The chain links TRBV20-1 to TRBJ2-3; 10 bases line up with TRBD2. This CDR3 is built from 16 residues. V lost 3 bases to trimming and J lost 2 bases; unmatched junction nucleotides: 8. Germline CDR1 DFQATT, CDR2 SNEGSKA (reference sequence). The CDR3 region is CSASILAGPNTDTQYF. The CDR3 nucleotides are TGCAGTGCTAGTATACTAGCGGGACCCAACACAGATACGCAGTATTTT.

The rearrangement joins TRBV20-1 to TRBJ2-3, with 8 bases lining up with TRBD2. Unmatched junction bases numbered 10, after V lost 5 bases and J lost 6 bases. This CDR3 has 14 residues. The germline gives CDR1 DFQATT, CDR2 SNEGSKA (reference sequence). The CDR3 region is CSAPYPGGSDTQYF. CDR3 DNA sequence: TGCAGTGCTCCATACCCGGGAGGGTCGGATACGCAGTATTTT.